These 23 T cell receptor beta chains originate from one sample sequenced in a study of cytotoxic CD8 clonotypes in ibrutinib-treated CLL. This table comes from immunoSEQ multiplex PCR, and its TCRdb copy is limited to in-frame clones, with some not included. Of about 200,000 clones detected, roughly 79% appear once; the ten largest clones hold more than 9.5%. The sample consisted of PBMCs, taken after 12 months of ibrutinib treatment. These receptors were taken from a human donor with chronic lymphocytic leukemia.

The J gene is TRBJ2-6, the V gene TRBV6-6, with D unclear. This CDR3 has 13 amino acids. The V gene lost 7 bases and the J gene lost 1 base, with 5 bases spanning the gap. Germline CDR1 reads MNHNY; CDR2 reads SVGAGI (reference sequence). CDR3 sequence (DNA): TGTGCCAGCACAGCATCTGGGGCCAACGTCCTGACTTTC. It encodes CASTASGANVLTF.

This chain links TRBV4-1 with TRBJ1-2; 8 bases align to TRBD1. The CDR3 loop spans 18 amino acids. After removal of 4 bases from V and 5 bases from J, the junction contained 18 bases not matched to a gene. Looked up from germline, CDR1 is MGHRA and CDR2 is YSYEKL. This CDR3 is CASSLSAPRQGAIYGYTF. DNA for the CDR3: TGCGCCAGCAGCCTCTCGGCCCCTAGGCAGGGGGCGATATATGGCTACACCTTC.

This chain uses TRBV29-1 with TRBJ2-2; D perhaps matches TRBD2 (6 bases). V dropped 7 bases and J dropped 2 bases, with 17 bases sitting between them. The length of the CDR3 is 15 residues. Germline V CDR1 and CDR2: SQVTM, ANQGSEA. The DNA for the CDR3 is TGCAGCGCACAAGCGGGTCGAAAAAACACCGGGGAGCTGTTTTTT. As protein: CSAQAGRKNTGELFF.

This clone was seen once. The chain uses TRBV7-9 and TRBJ2-7; 11 bases map to TRBD2. Trimming cost V 1 base and J 0 bases; bases outside gene matches: 8. The CDR3 spans 18 residues. Per germline, CDR1 SEHNR and CDR2 FQNEAQ (reference sequence). Written as DNA, the CDR3 is TGTGCCAGCAGCTTAGTAGGCGGGGGACTAGCGGACTCCTACGAGCAGTACTTC. Its protein is CASSLVGGGLADSYEQYF.

The chain employs TRBV28 and TRBJ2-1; 7 nucleotides agree with TRBD2. This CDR3 contains 15 residues. Per the germline V gene, CDR1 is MDHEN and CDR2 is SYDVKM. V was clipped by 5 bases and J by 8 bases; unmatched bases: 12. The CDR3 here is CASSHQGGRLHEQFF. In DNA form, the CDR3 reads TGTGCCAGCAGTCACCAGGGAGGGCGCCTCCATGAGCAGTTCTTC.

The gene calls are TRBV4-1 and TRBJ2-7; 7 bases are shared with TRBD2. This CDR3 is 14 amino acids long. The germline V gene encodes CDR1 MGHRA and CDR2 YSYEKL. V shed 4 bases, J shed 5 bases, and the junction held 8 bases outside the gene matches. CDR3 DNA sequence: TGCGCCAGCAGCCCGTGGGGGGGGATCGACGAGCAGTACTTC. As protein: CASSPWGGIDEQYF.

This clone has a single count. The chain has TRBV7-4 and TRBJ2-7, with 12 bases lining up with TRBD2. This CDR3 spans 17 amino acids. The J segment lost 3 bases and the V segment lost 3 bases, leaving 9 bases of the junction unmatched. Germline CDR1 and CDR2: SGHVT and SQSDAQ. The DNA for the CDR3 is TGTGCCAGCAGCTTTCCTAGCGGGAGGGCCGGGTTCTACGAGCAGTACTTC. As protein: CASSFPSGRAGFYEQYF.

The chain recombines TRBV2 with TRBJ1-5, with a weak D call TRBD1 (5 bases). Deletions cut 6 bases from V and 2 bases from J, with 8 bases between. Per germline, CDR1 SNHLY and CDR2 FYNNEI. The CDR3 contains 13 residues. As DNA, the CDR3 is TGTGCCAGCAGGCCGGGACGCAATCAGCCCCAGCATTTT. It specifies CASRPGRNQPQHF.

The chain is built from TRBV5-4 and TRBJ2-1; 7 nucleotides align to TRBD2. Germline lookup yields CDR1 SGHNT and CDR2 YYREEE (reference sequence). This CDR3 has 15 amino acids. Trimming removed 0 bases from V and 2 bases from J; junction bases left unmatched: 2. Here the CDR3 reads CASSLGEGTYNEQFF. CDR3 nucleotides: TGTGCCAGCAGCTTGGGGGAGGGAACCTACAATGAGCAGTTCTTC. The full variable domain, with the rest looked up from reference TRBV5-4 and TRBJ2-1, is ETGVTQSPTHLIKTRGQQVTLRCSSQSGHNTVSWYQQALGQGPQFIFQYYREEENGRGNFPPRFSGLQFPNYSSELNVNALELDDSALYLCASSLGEGTYNEQFFGPGTRLTVL.

The genes are TRBV7-9 and TRBJ1-5; D remains ambiguous. Between the trimmed V and J ends, which lost 5 bases and 6 bases, there was a span of 20 bases. The CDR3 is 16 amino acids. Looked up from germline, CDR1 is SEHNR and CDR2 is FQNEAQ (reference sequence). CDR3 coding DNA: TGTGCCAGCAGCCCACTCCCGGGGTCGGTAGCTCAGCCCCAGCATTTT. This gives the protein CASSPLPGSVAQPQHF.

V gene TRBV10-3 combines with J gene TRBJ1-1; weak D call: TRBD1 (6 bases). V was pared by 3 bases and J by 4 bases, with 9 bases between. The germline gives CDR1 ENHRY, CDR2 SYGVKD. This CDR3 contains 13 residues. CDR3 nucleotides: TGTGCCATCAGTGATTCCAGGGGCACTGAAGCTTTCTTT. This codes for CAISDSRGTEAFF.

The rearrangement uses TRBV6-1 and TRBJ1-6, with D uncertain. Trimming shortened V by 4 bases and J by 5 bases, and 18 bases separated the two germline ends. Germline assignment: CDR1 MNHNS and CDR2 SASEGT. The CDR3 is 17 residues long. CDR3 loop: CASSASLNARNNSPLHF. The CDR3 DNA reads as TGTGCCAGCAGTGCAAGTCTCAACGCAAGGAATAATTCACCCCTCCACTTT.

This chain connects TRBV9 to TRBJ1-1; weak D call: TRBD1 (6 bases). This CDR3 is built from 14 residues. Germline V lookup: CDR1 SGDLS, CDR2 YYNGEE. Trimming took off 0 bases at V and 4 bases at J, with 10 bases between the two ends. As DNA, the CDR3 is TGTGCCAGCAGCGTAGACAGGGCGGGCACTGAAGCTTTCTTT. As protein: CASSVDRAGTEAFF.

This clone is a singleton in its sample. The rearrangement uses TRBV5-1 and TRBJ2-5; a weak D match, TRBD2 (5 bases). V lost 1 base and J lost 2, with 15 bases in between. CDR1 and CDR2 (germline): SGHRS, YFSETQ. This CDR3 has 16 residues. This CDR3 reads CASSLNSQTKQETQYF. CDR3 nucleotide sequence: TGCGCCAGCAGCTTGAACTCACAGACTAAGCAAGAGACCCAGTACTTC. The full variable domain, rest sourced from reference TRBV5-1 and TRBJ2-5, is KAGVTQTPRYLIKTRGQQVTLSCSPISGHRSVSWYQQTPGQGLQFLFEYFSETQRNKGNFPGRFSGRQFSNSRSEMNVSTLELGDSALYLCASSLNSQTKQETQYFGPGTRLLVL.

Many counts were recorded for this clone. This rearrangement joins TRBV6-1 to TRBJ2-5; 10 positions match TRBD2. CDR1 is MNHNS, CDR2 SASEGT, per germline. CDR3 length: 15 residues. The J segment lost 3 bases and the V segment lost 2 bases, leaving 3 bases of the junction unmatched. The CDR3 region has the DNA TGTGCCAGCAGTGAAATAGCGGGGGGTGAAGAGACCCAGTACTTC. Residues: CASSEIAGGEETQYF.

This clone appeared a single time. This chain links TRBV7-9 with TRBJ2-1; D is uncertain. CDR1 and CDR2 from the germline V gene are SEHNR and FQNEAQ (reference sequence). The CDR3 is made up of 13 amino acids. The ends were cut back, 1 base at V and 5 bases at J, with 6 bases in the middle. The CDR3 loop is CASSLDSNNEQFF. CDR3 coding DNA: TGTGCCAGCAGCTTAGACAGTAACAATGAGCAGTTCTTC.

The rearrangement links TRBV6-6 to TRBJ1-2; 10 nucleotides line up with TRBD1. Trimming took 6 bases from V and 8 from J; bases not matched to a gene: 15. Germline values: CDR1 MNHNY, CDR2 SVGAGI (reference sequence). The CDR3 consists of 16 residues. CDR3 residues: CASRMDRGILEEGYTF. DNA for the CDR3: TGTGCCAGCAGGATGGACAGGGGGATTCTTGAGGAAGGCTACACCTTC.

The chain is built from TRBV2 and TRBJ2-2, with D maybe TRBD2 (5 bases). There are 13 residues in the CDR3. The germline V gene encodes CDR1 SNHLY and CDR2 FYNNEI. V lost 2 bases, J lost 9 bases, and 10 bases lay in between. The CDR3 reads CASSELSGWELFF. In DNA form, the CDR3 reads TGTGCCAGCAGTGAACTGAGCGGCTGGGAGCTGTTTTTT. Looking up the rest from reference TRBV2 and TRBJ2-2 gives the full variable domain: EPEVTQTPSHQVTQMGQEVILRCVPISNHLYFYWYRQILGQKVEFLVSFYNNEISEKSEIFDDQFSVERPDGSNFTLKIRSTKLEDSAMYFCASSELSGWELFFGEGSRLTVL.

The J gene is TRBJ2-7, the V gene TRBV28; a weak D match, TRBD2 (5 bases). The germline CDR1 and CDR2 sequences are MDHEN and SYDVKM. This CDR3 region has 12 residues. The germline V and J ends were trimmed by 5 bases and 4 bases, with 9 bases remaining between them. The CDR3 loop is CASSPPGYEQYF. In DNA, the CDR3 is TGTGCCAGCAGTCCACCGGGGTACGAGCAGTACTTC.

The chain is built from TRBV28 and TRBJ2-3, with TRBD2 matching 9 bases. Germline V CDR1 and CDR2: MDHEN, SYDVKM. The ends lost 5 bases at V and 3 bases at J; junction bases unmatched: 9. CDR3 length: 16 residues. CDR3 amino acids: CASSTGGAGGTDTQYF. The CDR3 nucleotides read TGTGCCAGCAGTACAGGTGGGGCGGGAGGGACAGATACGCAGTATTTT. Filled out from reference TRBV28 and TRBJ2-3, the complete variable domain reads DVKVTQSSRYLVKRTGEKVFLECVQDMDHENMFWYRQDPGLGLRLIYFSYDVKMKEKGDIPEGYSVSREKKERFSLILESASTNQTSMYLCASSTGGAGGTDTQYFGPGTRLTVL.

This chain links TRBV28 with TRBJ2-3, with 7 positions matching TRBD1. The CDR3 covers 17 residues. V lost 5 bases to trimming and J lost 3 bases; unmatched junction nucleotides: 14. Per the germline V gene, CDR1 is MDHEN and CDR2 is SYDVKM. CDR3 residues: CASSPHRQGVSTDTQYF. The CDR3 nucleotides read TGTGCCAGCAGTCCCCATCGACAGGGAGTTAGTACAGATACGCAGTATTTT.

This clone was counted between two and nine times. This sequence joins TRBV12-2 and TRBJ2-1; TRBD2 was called by the table and not checked on the DNA. TRBV12-2 is a pseudogene. The CDR3 has 9 residues. The CDR3 sequence is CASYNEQFF. As DNA, the CDR3 is TGTGCAAGTTATAATGAGCAGTTCTTC.

This clone was detected once. V gene TRBV5-1 combines with J gene TRBJ2-3, with 8 nucleotides matching TRBD2. CDR1 is SGHRS and CDR2 is YFSETQ in the germline V gene. V trimming: 3 bases; J trimming: 7 bases; junction bases outside the gene matches: 13. The CDR3 has 16 residues. In DNA form, the CDR3 reads TGCGCCAGCAGCTCCCCCGGGGGGGGGCGCACGAATACGCAGTATTTT. It encodes CASSSPGGGRTNTQYF. Complete variable domain (other parts from reference TRBV5-1 and TRBJ2-3): KAGVTQTPRYLIKTRGQQVTLSCSPISGHRSVSWYQQTPGQGLQFLFEYFSETQRNKGNFPGRFSGRQFSNSRSEMNVSTLELGDSALYLCASSSPGGGRTNTQYFGPGTRLTVL.